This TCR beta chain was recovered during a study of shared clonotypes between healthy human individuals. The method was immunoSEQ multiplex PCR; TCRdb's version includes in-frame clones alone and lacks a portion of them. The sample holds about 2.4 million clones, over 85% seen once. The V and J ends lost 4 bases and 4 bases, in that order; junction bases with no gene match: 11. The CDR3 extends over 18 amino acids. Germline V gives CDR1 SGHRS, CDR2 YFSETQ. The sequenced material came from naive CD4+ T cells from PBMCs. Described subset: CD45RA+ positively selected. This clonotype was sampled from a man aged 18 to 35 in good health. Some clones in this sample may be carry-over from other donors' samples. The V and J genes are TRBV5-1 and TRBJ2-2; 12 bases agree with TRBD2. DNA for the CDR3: TGCGCCAGCAGCCACCTAGCGGGAGGGCCATCAGTCACCGGGGAGCTGTTTTTT. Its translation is CASSHLAGGPSVTGELFF.